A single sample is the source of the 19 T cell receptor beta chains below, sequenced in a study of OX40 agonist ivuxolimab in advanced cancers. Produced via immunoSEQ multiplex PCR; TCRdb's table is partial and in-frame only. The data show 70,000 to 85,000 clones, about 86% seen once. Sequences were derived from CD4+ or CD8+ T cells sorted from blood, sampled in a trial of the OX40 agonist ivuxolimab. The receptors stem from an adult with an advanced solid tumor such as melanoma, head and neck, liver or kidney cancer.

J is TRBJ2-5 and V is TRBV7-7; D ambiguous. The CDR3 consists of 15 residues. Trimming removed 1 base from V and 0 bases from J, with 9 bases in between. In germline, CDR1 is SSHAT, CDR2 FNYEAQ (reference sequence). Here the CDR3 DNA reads TGTGCCAGCAGCTTAGGTCCCGGCAACCAAGAGACCCAGTACTTC. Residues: CASSLGPGNQETQYF.

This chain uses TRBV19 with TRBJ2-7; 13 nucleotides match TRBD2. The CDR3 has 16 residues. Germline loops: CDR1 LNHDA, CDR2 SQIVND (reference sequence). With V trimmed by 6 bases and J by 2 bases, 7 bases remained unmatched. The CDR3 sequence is CASSRTSGRNPYEQYF. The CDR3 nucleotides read TGTGCCAGTAGCCGGACTAGCGGGAGAAATCCCTACGAGCAGTACTTC.

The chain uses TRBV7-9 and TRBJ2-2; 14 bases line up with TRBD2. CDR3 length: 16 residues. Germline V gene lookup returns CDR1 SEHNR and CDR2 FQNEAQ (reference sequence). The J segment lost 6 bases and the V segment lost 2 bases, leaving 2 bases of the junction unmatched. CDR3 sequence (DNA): TGTGCCAGCAGCTTATGGACTAGCGGGGGGTCCGGGGAGCTGTTTTTT. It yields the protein CASSLWTSGGSGELFF.

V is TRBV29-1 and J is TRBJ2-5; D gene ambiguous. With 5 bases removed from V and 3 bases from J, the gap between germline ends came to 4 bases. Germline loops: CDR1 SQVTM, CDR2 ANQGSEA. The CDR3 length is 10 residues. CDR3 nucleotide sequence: TGCAGCGTTAGGGAAGAGACCCAGTACTTC. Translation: CSVREETQYF.

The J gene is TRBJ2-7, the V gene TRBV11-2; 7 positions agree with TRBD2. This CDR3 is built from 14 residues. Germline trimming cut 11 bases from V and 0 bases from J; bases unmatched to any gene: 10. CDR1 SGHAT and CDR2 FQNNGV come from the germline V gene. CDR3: CASRLRGSSYEQYF. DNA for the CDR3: TGTGCCTCCAGGTTGCGGGGGAGCTCCTACGAGCAGTACTTC.

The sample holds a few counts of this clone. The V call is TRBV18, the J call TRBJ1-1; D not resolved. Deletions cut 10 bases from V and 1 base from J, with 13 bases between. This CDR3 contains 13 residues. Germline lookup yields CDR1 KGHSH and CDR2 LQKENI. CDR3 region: CATCPSGNTEAFF. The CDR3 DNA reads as TGTGCCACCTGCCCCAGCGGGAACACTGAAGCTTTCTTT.

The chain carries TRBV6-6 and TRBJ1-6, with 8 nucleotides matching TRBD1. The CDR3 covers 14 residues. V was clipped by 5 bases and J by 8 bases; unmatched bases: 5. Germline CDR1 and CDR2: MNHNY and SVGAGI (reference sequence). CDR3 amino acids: CASSPQGEYSPLHF. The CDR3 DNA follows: TGTGCCAGCAGTCCACAGGGGGAATATTCACCCCTCCACTTT.

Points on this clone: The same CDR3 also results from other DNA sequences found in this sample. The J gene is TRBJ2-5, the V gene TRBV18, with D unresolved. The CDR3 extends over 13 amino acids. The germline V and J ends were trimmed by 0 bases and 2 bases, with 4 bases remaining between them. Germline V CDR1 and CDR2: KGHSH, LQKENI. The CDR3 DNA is TGTGCCAGCTCACCACCAGGGCAAGAGACCCAGTACTTC. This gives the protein CASSPPGQETQYF. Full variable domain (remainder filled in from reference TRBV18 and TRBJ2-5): NAGVMQNPRHLVRRRGQEARLRCSPMKGHSHVYWYRQLPEEGLKFMVYLQKENIIDESGMPKERFSAEFPKEGPSILRIQQVVRGDSAAYFCASSPPGQETQYFGPGTRLLVL.

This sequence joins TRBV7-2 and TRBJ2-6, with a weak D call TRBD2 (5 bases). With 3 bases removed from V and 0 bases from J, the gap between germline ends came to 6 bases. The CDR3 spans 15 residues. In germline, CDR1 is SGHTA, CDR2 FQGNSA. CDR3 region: CASSLRDSGANVLTF. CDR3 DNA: TGTGCCAGCAGCTTGAGGGACTCTGGGGCCAACGTCCTGACTTTC.

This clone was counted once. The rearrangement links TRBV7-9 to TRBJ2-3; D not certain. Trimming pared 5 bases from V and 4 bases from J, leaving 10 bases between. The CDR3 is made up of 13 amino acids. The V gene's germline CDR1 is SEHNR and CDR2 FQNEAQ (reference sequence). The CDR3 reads CASSPPSADTQYF. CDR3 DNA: TGTGCCAGCAGCCCTCCGTCGGCAGATACGCAGTATTTT.

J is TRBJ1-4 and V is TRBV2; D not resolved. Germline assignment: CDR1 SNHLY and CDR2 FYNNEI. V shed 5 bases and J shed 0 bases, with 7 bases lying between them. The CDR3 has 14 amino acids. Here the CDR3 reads CASSRTATNEKLFF. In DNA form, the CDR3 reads TGTGCCAGCAGTCGAACAGCAACTAATGAAAAACTGTTTTTT.

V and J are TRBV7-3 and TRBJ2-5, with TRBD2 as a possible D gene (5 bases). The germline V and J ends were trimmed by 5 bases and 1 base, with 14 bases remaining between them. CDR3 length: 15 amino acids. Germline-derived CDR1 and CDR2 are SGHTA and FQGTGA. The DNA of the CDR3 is TGTGCCAGCAGCCCTCGAGGTAGCGCCCAAGAGACCCAGTACTTC. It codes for CASSPRGSAQETQYF.

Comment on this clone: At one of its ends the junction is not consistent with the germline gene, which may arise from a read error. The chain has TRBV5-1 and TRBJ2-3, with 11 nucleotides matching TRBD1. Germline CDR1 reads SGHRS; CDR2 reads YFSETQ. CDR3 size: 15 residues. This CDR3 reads CASSLATTGTGGLNF. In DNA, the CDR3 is TGCGCCAGCAGCTTGGCAACGACCGGGACAGGGGGGTTGAATTTT.

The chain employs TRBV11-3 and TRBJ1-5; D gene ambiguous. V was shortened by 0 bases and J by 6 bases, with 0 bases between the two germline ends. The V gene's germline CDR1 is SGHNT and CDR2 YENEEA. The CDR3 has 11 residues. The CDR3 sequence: CASSLDQPQHF. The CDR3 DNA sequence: TGTGCCAGCAGCTTAGATCAGCCCCAGCATTTT. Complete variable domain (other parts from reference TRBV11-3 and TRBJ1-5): EAGVVQSPRYKIIEKKQPVAFWCNPISGHNTLYWYLQNLGQGPELLIRYENEEAVDDSQLPKDRFSAERLKGVDSTLKIQPAELGDSAVYLCASSLDQPQHFGDGTRLSIL.

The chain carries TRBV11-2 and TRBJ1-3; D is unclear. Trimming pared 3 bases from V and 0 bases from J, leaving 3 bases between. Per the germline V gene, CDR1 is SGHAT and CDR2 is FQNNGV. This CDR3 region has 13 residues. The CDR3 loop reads CASSFYSGNTIYF. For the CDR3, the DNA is TGTGCCAGCAGCTTCTACTCTGGAAACACCATATATTTT.

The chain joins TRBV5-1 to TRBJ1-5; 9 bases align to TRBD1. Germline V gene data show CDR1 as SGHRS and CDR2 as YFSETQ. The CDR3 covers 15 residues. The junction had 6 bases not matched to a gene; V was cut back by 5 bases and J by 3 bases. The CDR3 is CASSLGDRDNQPQHF. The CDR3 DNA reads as TGCGCCAGCAGTCTTGGGGACAGGGACAATCAGCCCCAGCATTTT.

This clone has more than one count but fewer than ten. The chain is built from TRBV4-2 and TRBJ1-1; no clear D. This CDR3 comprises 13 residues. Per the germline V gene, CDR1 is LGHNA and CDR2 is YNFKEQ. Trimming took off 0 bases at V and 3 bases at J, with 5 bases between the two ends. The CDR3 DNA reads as TGTGCCAGCAGCCAAGATCCGTACACTGAAGCTTTCTTT. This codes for CASSQDPYTEAFF.

The CDR3 loop reads CASSIHRDRSYNEQFF. In DNA form, the CDR3 reads TGTGCCAGCAGCATACACCGGGACAGGTCCTACAATGAGCAGTTCTTC. This rearrangement joins TRBV7-8 to TRBJ2-1, with TRBD1 matching 8 bases. CDR3 length equals 16 residues. Germline assignment: CDR1 SGHVS and CDR2 FQNEAQ. With 5 bases clipped from V and 1 base from J, the junction kept 7 bases outside the gene matches.

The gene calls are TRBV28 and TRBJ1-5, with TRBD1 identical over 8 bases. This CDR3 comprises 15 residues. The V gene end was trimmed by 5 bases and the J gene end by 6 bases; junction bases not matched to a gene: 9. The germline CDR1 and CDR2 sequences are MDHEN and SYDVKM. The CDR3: CASSPYGQGSQPQHF. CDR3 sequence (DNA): TGTGCCAGCAGTCCTTACGGACAGGGTAGTCAGCCCCAGCATTTT.